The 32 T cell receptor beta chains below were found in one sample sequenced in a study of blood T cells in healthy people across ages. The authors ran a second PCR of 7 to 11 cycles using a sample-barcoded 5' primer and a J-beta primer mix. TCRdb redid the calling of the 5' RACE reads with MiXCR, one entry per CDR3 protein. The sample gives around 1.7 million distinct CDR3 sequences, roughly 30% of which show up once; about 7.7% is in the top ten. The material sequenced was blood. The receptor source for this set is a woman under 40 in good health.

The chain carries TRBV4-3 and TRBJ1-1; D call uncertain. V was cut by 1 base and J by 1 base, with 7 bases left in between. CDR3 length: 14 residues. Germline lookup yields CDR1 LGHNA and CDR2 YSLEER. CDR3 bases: TGCGCCAGCAGCCAAGGGTTGGCGAACACTGAAGCTTTCTTT. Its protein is CASSQGLANTEAFF.

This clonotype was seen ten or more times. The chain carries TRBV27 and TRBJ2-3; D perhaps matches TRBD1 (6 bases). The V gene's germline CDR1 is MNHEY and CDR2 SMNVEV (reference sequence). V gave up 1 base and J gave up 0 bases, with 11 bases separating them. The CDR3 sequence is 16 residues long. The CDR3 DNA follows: TGTGCCAGCAGTTTATTAGGGGGTACTAGCACAGATACGCAGTATTTT. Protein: CASSLLGGTSTDTQYF.

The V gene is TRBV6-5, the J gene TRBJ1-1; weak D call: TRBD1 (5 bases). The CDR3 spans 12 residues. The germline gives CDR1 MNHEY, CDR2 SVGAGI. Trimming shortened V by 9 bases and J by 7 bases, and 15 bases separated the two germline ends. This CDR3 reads CASKTVLFEAFF. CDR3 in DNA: TGTGCCAGTAAGACAGTACTGTTTGAAGCTTTCTTT.

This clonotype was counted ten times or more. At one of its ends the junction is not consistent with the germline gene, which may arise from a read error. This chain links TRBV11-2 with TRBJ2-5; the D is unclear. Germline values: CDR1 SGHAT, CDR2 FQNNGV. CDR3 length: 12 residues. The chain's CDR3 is CASSLKMETQYF. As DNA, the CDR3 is TGCGCCAGCAGCCTAAAAATGGAGACCCAGTACTTC.

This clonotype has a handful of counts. DNA for the CDR3: TGTGCCAGCAGTCCTACCCTCTGGAGATACAATGAGCAGTTCTTC. This codes for CASSPTLWRYNEQFF. This chain links TRBV27 with TRBJ2-1; D is unresolved. Germline loops: CDR1 MNHEY, CDR2 SMNVEV (reference sequence). This CDR3 is 15 amino acids long. Trimming stripped 5 bases from V and 4 bases from J, with 15 bases between.

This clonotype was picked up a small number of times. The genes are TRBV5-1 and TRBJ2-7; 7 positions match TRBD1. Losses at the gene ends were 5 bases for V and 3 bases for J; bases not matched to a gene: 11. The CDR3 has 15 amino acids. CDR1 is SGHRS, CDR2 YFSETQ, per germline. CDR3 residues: CASRDLGQKNYEQYF. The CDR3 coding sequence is TGCGCCAGCAGGGACCTGGGACAGAAGAACTACGAGCAGTACTTC.

CDR3 loop: CASSQAGQLETQYF. The CDR3 region has the DNA TGCGCCAGCAGCCAAGCCGGACAATTGGAGACCCAGTACTTC. V usage is TRBV4-1 and J usage is TRBJ2-5; the D gene is possibly TRBD1 (5 bases). This CDR3 has 14 amino acids. Trimming pared 1 base from V and 5 bases from J, leaving 11 bases between. The germline V gene encodes CDR1 MGHRA and CDR2 YSYEKL.

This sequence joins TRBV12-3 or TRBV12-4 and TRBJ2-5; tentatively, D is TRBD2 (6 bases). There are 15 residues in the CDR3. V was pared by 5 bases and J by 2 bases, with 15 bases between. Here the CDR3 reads CASSATGSAQETQYF. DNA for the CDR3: TGTGCCAGCAGTGCAACCGGGAGTGCACAAGAGACCCAGTACTTC.

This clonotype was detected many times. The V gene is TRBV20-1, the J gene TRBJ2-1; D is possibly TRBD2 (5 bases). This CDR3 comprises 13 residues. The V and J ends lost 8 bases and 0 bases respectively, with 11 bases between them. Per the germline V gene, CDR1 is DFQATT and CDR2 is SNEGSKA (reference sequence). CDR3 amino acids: CSYPGSSYNEQFF. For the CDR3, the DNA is TGCAGTTACCCGGGGAGCTCCTACAATGAGCAGTTCTTC.

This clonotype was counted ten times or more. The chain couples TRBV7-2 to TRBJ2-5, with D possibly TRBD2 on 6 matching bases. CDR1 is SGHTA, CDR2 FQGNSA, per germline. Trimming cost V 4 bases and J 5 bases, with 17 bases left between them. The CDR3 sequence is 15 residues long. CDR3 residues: CASSSLGGGVETQYF. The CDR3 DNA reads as TGTGCCAGCAGCTCCTTGGGAGGTGGTGTCGAGACCCAGTACTTC.

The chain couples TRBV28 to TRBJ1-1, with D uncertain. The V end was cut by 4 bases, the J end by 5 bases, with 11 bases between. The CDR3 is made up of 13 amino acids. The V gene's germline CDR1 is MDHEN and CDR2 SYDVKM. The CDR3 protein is CASSSSLGTEAFF. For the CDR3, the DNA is TGTGCCAGCAGTTCCTCCTTGGGGACTGAAGCTTTCTTT. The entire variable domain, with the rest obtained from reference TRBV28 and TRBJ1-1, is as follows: DVKVTQSSRYLVKRTGEKVFLECVQDMDHENMFWYRQDPGLGLRLIYFSYDVKMKEKGDIPEGYSVSREKKERFSLILESASTNQTSMYLCASSSSLGTEAFFGQGTRLTVV.

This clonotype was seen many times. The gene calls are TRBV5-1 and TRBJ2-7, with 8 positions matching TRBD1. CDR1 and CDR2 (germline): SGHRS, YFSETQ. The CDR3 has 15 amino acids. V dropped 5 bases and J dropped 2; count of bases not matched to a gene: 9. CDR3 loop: CASRPSRDRTYEQYF. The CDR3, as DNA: TGCGCCAGCAGGCCATCTCGGGACAGGACCTACGAGCAGTACTTC. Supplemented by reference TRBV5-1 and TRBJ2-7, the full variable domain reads KAGVTQTPRYLIKTRGQQVTLSCSPISGHRSVSWYQQTPGQGLQFLFEYFSETQRNKGNFPGRFSGRQFSNSRSEMNVSTLELGDSALYLCASRPSRDRTYEQYFGPGTRLTVT.

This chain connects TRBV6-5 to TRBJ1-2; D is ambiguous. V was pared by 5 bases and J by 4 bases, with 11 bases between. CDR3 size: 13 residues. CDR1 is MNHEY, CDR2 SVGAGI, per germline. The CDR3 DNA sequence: TGTGCCAGCAGTATCACGACCGGCTATGGCTACACCTTC. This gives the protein CASSITTGYGYTF.

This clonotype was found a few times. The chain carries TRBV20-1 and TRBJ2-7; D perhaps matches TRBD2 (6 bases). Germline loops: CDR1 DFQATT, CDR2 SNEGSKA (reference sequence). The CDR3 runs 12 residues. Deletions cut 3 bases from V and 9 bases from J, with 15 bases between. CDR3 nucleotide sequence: TGCAGTGCTAGCCCGGGGGACGGCGCGCAGTACTTC. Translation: CSASPGDGAQYF.

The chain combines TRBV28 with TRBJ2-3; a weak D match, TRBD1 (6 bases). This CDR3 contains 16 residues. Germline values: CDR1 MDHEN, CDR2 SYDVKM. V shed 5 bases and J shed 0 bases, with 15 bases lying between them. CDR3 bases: TGTGCCAGCAGTCCTGCAGGGGACCCTAGCACAGATACGCAGTATTTT. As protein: CASSPAGDPSTDTQYF.

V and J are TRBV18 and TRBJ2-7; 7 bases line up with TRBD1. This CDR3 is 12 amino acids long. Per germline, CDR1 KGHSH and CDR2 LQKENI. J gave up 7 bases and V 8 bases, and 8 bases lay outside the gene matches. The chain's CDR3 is CASSPYRGEQYF. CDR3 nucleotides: TGTGCCAGCAGCCCATACAGGGGAGAGCAGTACTTC.

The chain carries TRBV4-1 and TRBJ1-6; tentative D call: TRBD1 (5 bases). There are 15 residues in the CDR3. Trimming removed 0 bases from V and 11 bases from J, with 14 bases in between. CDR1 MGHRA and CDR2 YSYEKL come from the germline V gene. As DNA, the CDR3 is TGCGCCAGCAGCCAAGATCCAGGGATGAGGGCACCCCTCCACTTT. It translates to CASSQDPGMRAPLHF.

CDR3: CASSPGGDEAFF. Written as DNA, the CDR3 is TGTGCCAGCAGTCCGGGCGGCGATGAAGCTTTCTTT. The V call is TRBV12-3 or TRBV12-4, the J call TRBJ1-1; D gene ambiguous. The CDR3 has 12 residues. V was pared by 5 bases and J by 7 bases, with 11 bases between.

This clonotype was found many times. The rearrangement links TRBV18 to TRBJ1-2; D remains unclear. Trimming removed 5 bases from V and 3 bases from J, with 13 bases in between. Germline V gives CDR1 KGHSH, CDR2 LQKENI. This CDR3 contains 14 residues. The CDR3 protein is CASSGPGSDYGYTF. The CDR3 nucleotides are TGTGCCAGCTCAGGACCGGGTTCTGACTATGGCTACACCTTC.

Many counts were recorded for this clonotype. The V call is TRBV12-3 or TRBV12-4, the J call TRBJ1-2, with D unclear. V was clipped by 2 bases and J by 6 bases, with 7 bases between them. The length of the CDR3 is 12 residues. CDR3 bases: TGTGCCAGCAGTTTATTCTACGATGGCTACACCTTC. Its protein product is CASSLFYDGYTF.

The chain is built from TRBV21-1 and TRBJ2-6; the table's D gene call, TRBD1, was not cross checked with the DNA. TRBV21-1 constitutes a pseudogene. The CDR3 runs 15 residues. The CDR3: CARNPTGTGANVLTF. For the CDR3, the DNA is TGTGCCAGGAATCCGACAGGGACCGGGGCCAACGTCCTGACTTTC.

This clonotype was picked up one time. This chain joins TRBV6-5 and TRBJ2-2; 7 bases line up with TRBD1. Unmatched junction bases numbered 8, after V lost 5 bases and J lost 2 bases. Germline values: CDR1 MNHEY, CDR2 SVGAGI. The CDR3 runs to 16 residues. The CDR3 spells CASSRRQGINTGELFF. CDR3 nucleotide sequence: TGTGCCAGCAGTAGACGACAGGGAATTAACACCGGGGAGCTGTTTTTT.

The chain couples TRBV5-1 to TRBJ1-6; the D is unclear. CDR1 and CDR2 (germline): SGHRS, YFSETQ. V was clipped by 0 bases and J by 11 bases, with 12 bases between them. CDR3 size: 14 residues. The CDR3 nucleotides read TGCGCCAGCAGCTTGGGCGACGAGGGTGCACCCCTCCACTTT. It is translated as CASSLGDEGAPLHF.

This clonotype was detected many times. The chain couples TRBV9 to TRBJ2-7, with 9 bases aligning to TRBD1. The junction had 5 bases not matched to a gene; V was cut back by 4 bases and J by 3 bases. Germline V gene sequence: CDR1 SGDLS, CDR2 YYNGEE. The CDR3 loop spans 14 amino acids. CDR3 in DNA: TGTGCCAGCAGCCCTGAGGGACAGGGCTACGAGCAGTACTTC. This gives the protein CASSPEGQGYEQYF. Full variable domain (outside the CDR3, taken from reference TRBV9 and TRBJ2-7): DSGVTQTPKHLITATGQRVTLRCSPRSGDLSVYWYQQSLDQGLQFLIQYYNGEERAKGNILERFSAQQFPDLHSELNLSSLELGDSALYFCASSPEGQGYEQYFGPGTRLTVT.

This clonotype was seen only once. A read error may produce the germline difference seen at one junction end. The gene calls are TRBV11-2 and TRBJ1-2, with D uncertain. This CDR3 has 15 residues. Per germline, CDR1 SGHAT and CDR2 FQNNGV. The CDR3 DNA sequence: TGTGCCAGCAGCCCTCGACGGACTACTAACTGTGGCTACACCTTC. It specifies CASSPRRTTNCGYTF.

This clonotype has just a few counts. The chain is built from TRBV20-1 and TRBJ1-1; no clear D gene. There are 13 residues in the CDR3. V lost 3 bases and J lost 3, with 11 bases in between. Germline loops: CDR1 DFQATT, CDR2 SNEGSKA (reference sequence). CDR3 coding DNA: TGCAGTGCTAGTGCCGCGTCGGACACTGAAGCTTTCTTT. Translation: CSASAASDTEAFF.

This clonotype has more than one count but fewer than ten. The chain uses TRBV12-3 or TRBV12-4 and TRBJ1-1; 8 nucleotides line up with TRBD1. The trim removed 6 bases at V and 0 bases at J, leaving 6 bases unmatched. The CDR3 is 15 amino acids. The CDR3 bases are TGTGCCAGCAGACCCGGACAGGGACTGAACACTGAAGCTTTCTTT. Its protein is CASRPGQGLNTEAFF.

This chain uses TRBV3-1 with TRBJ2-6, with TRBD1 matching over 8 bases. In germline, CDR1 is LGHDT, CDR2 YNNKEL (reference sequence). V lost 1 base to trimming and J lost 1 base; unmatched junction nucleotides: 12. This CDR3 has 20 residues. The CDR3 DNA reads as TGTGCCAGCAGCCAAGCCACGTTCCGACAGGGGCCTTCTGGGGCCAACGTCCTGACTTTC. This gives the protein CASSQATFRQGPSGANVLTF.

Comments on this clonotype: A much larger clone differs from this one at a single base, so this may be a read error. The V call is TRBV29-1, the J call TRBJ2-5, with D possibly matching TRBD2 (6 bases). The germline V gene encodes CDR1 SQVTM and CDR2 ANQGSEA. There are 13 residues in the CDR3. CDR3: CSANPGTQEAQYF. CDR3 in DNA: TGCAGCGCAAACCCCGGGACTCAAGAGGCCCAGTACTTC.

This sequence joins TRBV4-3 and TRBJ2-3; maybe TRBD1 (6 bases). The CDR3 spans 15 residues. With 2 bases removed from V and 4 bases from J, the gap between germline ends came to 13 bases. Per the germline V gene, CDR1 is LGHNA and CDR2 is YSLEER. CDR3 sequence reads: CASSQRPAGADTQYF. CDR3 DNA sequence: TGCGCCAGCAGCCAAAGGCCGGCAGGGGCAGATACGCAGTATTTT.

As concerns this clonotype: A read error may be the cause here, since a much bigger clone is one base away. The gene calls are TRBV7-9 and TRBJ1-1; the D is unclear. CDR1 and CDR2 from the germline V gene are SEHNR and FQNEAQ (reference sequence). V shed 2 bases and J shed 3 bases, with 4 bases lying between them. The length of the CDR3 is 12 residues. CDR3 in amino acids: CASSLQHTEAFF. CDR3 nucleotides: TGTGCCAGCAGCTTACAGCACACTGAAGCTTTCTTT.

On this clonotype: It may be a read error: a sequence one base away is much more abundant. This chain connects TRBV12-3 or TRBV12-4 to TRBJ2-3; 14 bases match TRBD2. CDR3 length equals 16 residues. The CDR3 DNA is TGTGCCAGCAGTCCGGGGACTAGCGGGAGTACAGATACGGAGTATTTT. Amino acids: CASSPGTSGSTDTEYF.